A selection of T cell receptor beta chains follows, all from one sample in a study of early T cells in non-severe SARS-CoV-2 infection. TCRdb independently ran MiXCR on the 5' RACE reads; one entry per CDR3 protein. Among some 88,000 distinct CDR3 sequences listed, roughly 17% were seen once. Here the sequenced sample was whole blood, taken at baseline. The receptor set was obtained from an adult who was a healthcare worker with PCR-confirmed SARS-CoV-2 infection or an uninfected control (not recorded which). Each CDR3 is given with its conserved first and last residue. Each record gives: D gene, clone size, V gene, J gene, CDR3 DNA, CDR3 protein. D genes are given only for firm matches. Not all rows give a size; the values are once, few, many and, for expanded clones, a class.

D: TRBD1
size: few
V: TRBV11-2
J: TRBJ2-7
DNA: TGTGCCAGCAGCTCACCGGACAGGGGGTATACGAAGCAGTACTTC
CDR3: CASSSPDRGYTKQYF

D: TRBD1
size: -
V: TRBV25-1
J: TRBJ1-2
DNA: TGTGCCAGCGGAGCCGGGACAGAGGTTTATGGCTACACCTTC
CDR3: CASGAGTEVYGYTF

D: TRBD1
size: few
V: TRBV28
J: TRBJ2-1
DNA: TGTGCCAGCAGTTCCCCGGGACAGGGGAGCCTTTTTGAGCAGTTCTTC
CDR3: CASSSPGQGSLFEQFF

D: TRBD1
size: many
V: TRBV12-3/TRBV12-4
J: TRBJ2-7
DNA: TGTGCCAGCCGGACCGGGACAGGGTTTTTCGAGCAGTACTTC
CDR3: CASRTGTGFFEQYF

D: -
size: few
V: TRBV11-2
J: TRBJ2-5
DNA: TGTGCCAGCAGCATCAACTCGAGGGAGACCCAGTACTTC
CDR3: CASSINSRETQYF

D: -
size: once
V: TRBV20-1
J: TRBJ2-3
DNA: TGCAGTGGAATAGACGGTCGGGACGATACGCAGTATTTT
CDR3: CSGIDGRDDTQYF

D: TRBD1
size: many
V: TRBV27
J: TRBJ2-7
DNA: TGTGCCAGCAGTTTAGACAGGGGGACCTACGAGCAGTACTTC
CDR3: CASSLDRGTYEQYF

D: -
size: -
V: TRBV7-2
J: TRBJ2-1
DNA: TGTGCCAGCAGCTCAAATTTTTGGGAGCAGTTCTTC
CDR3: CASSSNFWEQFF

D: -
size: -
V: TRBV7-2
J: TRBJ2-5
DNA: TGTGCCAGCAGCCCCTTCCGGGAGACCCAGTACTTC
CDR3: CASSPFRETQYF

D: TRBD1
size: few
V: TRBV30
J: TRBJ1-1
DNA: TGTGCCTGGAGCGAAGGACAGGGAGTCCCGAACACTGAAGCTTTCTTT
CDR3: CAWSEGQGVPNTEAFF

D: -
size: many
V: TRBV7-2
J: TRBJ2-3
DNA: TGTGCCAGCAGTTTCGGATTACCCACAGATACGCAGTATTTT
CDR3: CASSFGLPTDTQYF

D: -
size: few
V: TRBV6-1
J: TRBJ1-5
DNA: TGTGCCAGCAGTGCTTTCTTGAATCAGCCCCAGCATTTT
CDR3: CASSAFLNQPQHF

D: -
size: -
V: TRBV29-1
J: TRBJ1-1
DNA: TGCAGCGTTGAGACAGGAAAGAATGCTGAAGCTTTCTTT
CDR3: CSVETGKNAEAFF

D: -
size: many
V: TRBV28
J: TRBJ1-1
DNA: TGTGCCAGCAGTTTTCTCGGCGACACGGTGAACACTGAAGCTTTCTTT
CDR3: CASSFLGDTVNTEAFF

D: TRBD1
size: -
V: TRBV6-4
J: TRBJ2-2
DNA: TGTGCCAGCACGGACAGGGAGTCCCTTTTTGACGGGGAGCTGTTTTTT
CDR3: CASTDRESLFDGELFF

D: -
size: many
V: TRBV12-3/TRBV12-4
J: TRBJ1-2
DNA: TGTGCCAGCAGTTTAGCGTCGGAGTATGGCTACACCTTC
CDR3: CASSLASEYGYTF

D: TRBD1
size: -
V: TRBV7-2
J: TRBJ1-6
DNA: TGTGCCAGCAGCTTAGGGACAGGGGGGTATTCACCCCTCCACTTT
CDR3: CASSLGTGGYSPLHF

D: -
size: few
V: TRBV12-3/TRBV12-4
J: TRBJ2-3
DNA: TGTGCCAGCAGGGGTATTGGACCCATGGATACGCAGTATTTT
CDR3: CASRGIGPMDTQYF

D: -
size: few
V: TRBV27
J: TRBJ1-6
DNA: TGTGCCAGCCGACGGGGAGGTAATTCACCCCTCCACTTT
CDR3: CASRRGGNSPLHF

D: -
size: -
V: TRBV4-3
J: TRBJ2-1
DNA: TGCGCCAGCAGCCAAGCAGGGGCAGGGAACTACAATGAGCAGTTCTTC
CDR3: CASSQAGAGNYNEQFF

D: -
size: -
V: TRBV2
J: TRBJ1-4
DNA: TGTGCCAGCAGAGTCGACGGGAAGGAAAAACTGTTTTTT
CDR3: CASRVDGKEKLFF

D: TRBD2
size: many
V: TRBV7-9
J: TRBJ2-2
DNA: TGTGCCAGCAGCCCCCGACTAGCGGGAGAAGGCGGGGAGCTGTTTTTT
CDR3: CASSPRLAGEGGELFF

D: TRBD1
size: -
V: TRBV27
J: TRBJ2-7
DNA: TGTGCCAGCAGTATAACAGGGGCAGGCTACGAGCAGTACTTC
CDR3: CASSITGAGYEQYF

D: -
size: -
V: TRBV6-6
J: TRBJ2-1
DNA: TGTGCCAGCAGTTACGGTCAACAGAGAAATGAGCAGTTCTTC
CDR3: CASSYGQQRNEQFF

D: -
size: few
V: TRBV12-3/TRBV12-4
J: TRBJ2-5
DNA: TGTGCCAGCAGTTTAGAGCGGAGGCACGGGACCCAGTACTTC
CDR3: CASSLERRHGTQYF

D: -
size: -
V: TRBV5-1
J: TRBJ1-1
DNA: TGCGCCAGCAGCTTGGACAGGGCTAACACTGAAGCTTTCTTT
CDR3: CASSLDRANTEAFF

D: -
size: -
V: TRBV20-1
J: TRBJ2-7
DNA: TGCAGTGCCTCGAGGGGCTGGATCTCCTACGAGCAGTACTTC
CDR3: CSASRGWISYEQYF

D: TRBD2
size: few
V: TRBV5-1
J: TRBJ2-1
DNA: TGCGCCAGCAGCTTGACTAGCGGGAGAAATGAGCAGTTCTTC
CDR3: CASSLTSGRNEQFF

D: TRBD2
size: many
V: TRBV7-2
J: TRBJ2-1
DNA: TGTGCCAGCAGCTTAGATACTAGCGGGAGGGCCCAGTTCTTC
CDR3: CASSLDTSGRAQFF

D: TRBD2
size: -
V: TRBV10-3
J: TRBJ2-5
DNA: TGTGCCATCGCCCCCGGGACTAGCGACCCGGAGACCCAGTACTTC
CDR3: CAIAPGTSDPETQYF

D: TRBD1
size: few
V: TRBV28
J: TRBJ2-7
DNA: TGTGCCAGCAGTTCGCCCGGACAGGGGTACGAGCAGTACTTC
CDR3: CASSSPGQGYEQYF

D: -
size: few
V: TRBV11-1
J: TRBJ2-1
DNA: TGTGCCAGCAGCTTAGAACGGGGCCCCACCTACAATGAGCAGTTCTTC
CDR3: CASSLERGPTYNEQFF

D: -
size: -
V: TRBV11-3
J: TRBJ2-2
DNA: TGTGCCAGCAGCCCTGGACAGACCGGGGAGCTGTTTTTT
CDR3: CASSPGQTGELFF

D: -
size: -
V: TRBV7-9
J: TRBJ2-3
DNA: TGTGCCAGCAGCTTAATACAGGCCACAGATACGCAGTATTTT
CDR3: CASSLIQATDTQYF

D: -
size: -
V: TRBV15
J: TRBJ1-6
DNA: TGTGCCACCAGCAGGGATCGAGCCGATAATTCACCCCTCCACTTT
CDR3: CATSRDRADNSPLHF

D: TRBD1
size: few
V: TRBV27
J: TRBJ1-6
DNA: TGTGCCAGCAGTTTAGACAGGGGGCGCATTAATTCACCCCTCCACTTT
CDR3: CASSLDRGRINSPLHF

D: -
size: -
V: TRBV12-3/TRBV12-4
J: TRBJ1-2
DNA: TGTGCCAGCACAAATACTAACTATGGCTACACCTTC
CDR3: CASTNTNYGYTF

D: TRBD1
size: few
V: TRBV10-2
J: TRBJ2-7
DNA: TGCGCCAGCCGGGACAGGGTCTCCTACGAGCAGTACTTC
CDR3: CASRDRVSYEQYF

D: TRBD1
size: many
V: TRBV4-1
J: TRBJ2-7
DNA: TGCGCCAGCAGCCCCACCCCGGGGACAGGTAACGAGCAGTACTTC
CDR3: CASSPTPGTGNEQYF

D: TRBD1
size: -
V: TRBV29-1
J: TRBJ1-3
DNA: TGCAGCGTCCACTACGGGACAGCAAACACCATATATTTT
CDR3: CSVHYGTANTIYF

D: TRBD1
size: few
V: TRBV7-2
J: TRBJ1-1
DNA: TGTGCCAGCAGCTTACTAGACAGGGTGGGCACTGAAGCTTTCTTT
CDR3: CASSLLDRVGTEAFF